These 25 T cell receptor beta chains share one sample of origin, sequenced in a study of beta chain features in type 1 diabetes. The study reverse transcribed the entire isolated RNA, so it sequenced expressed TCRB transcripts. Sequenced by immunoSEQ multiplex PCR; TCRdb stores in-frame clones only, minus some. Among about 270,000 clones listed, less than 15% were seen once. Sequencing used naive CD4+ T cells from blood. The source is a woman aged 40 to 50 in good health.

This clone was seen a handful of times. The chain couples TRBV6-5 to TRBJ1-4; 8 nucleotides agree with TRBD1. Unmatched junction bases numbered 7, after V lost 0 bases and J lost 7 bases. The CDR3 runs 16 residues. Germline V gene sequence: CDR1 MNHEY, CDR2 SVGAGI. CDR3: CASSYSTQGAGEKLFF. The DNA for the CDR3 is TGTGCCAGCAGTTACTCGACCCAGGGGGCGGGTGAAAAACTGTTTTTT.

This clone has a handful of counts. The genes are TRBV18 and TRBJ2-6, with 7 positions matching TRBD1. The CDR3 loop spans 15 amino acids. Germline V gene data show CDR1 as KGHSH and CDR2 as LQKENI. V trimming: 11 bases; J trimming: 2 bases; junction bases outside the gene matches: 9. The CDR3 nucleotides read TGTGCCGCAGCAGAACAGGGGACTGGGGCCAACGTCCTGACTTTC. Encoded protein: CAAAEQGTGANVLTF.

This sequence joins TRBV5-1 and TRBJ2-2; possible D gene TRBD2, 5 bases. The CDR3 sequence is 13 residues long. Germline values: CDR1 SGHRS, CDR2 YFSETQ. V was pared by 9 bases and J by 3 bases, with 12 bases between. The CDR3 sequence: CATTDSDTGELFF. The CDR3 DNA follows: TGCGCCACCACGGACTCCGACACCGGGGAGCTGTTTTTT.

There are a few counts of this clone. The rearrangement uses TRBV5-1 and TRBJ2-7, with TRBD1 as a possible D gene (5 bases). Germline V CDR1 and CDR2: SGHRS, YFSETQ. Trimming removed 2 bases from V and 2 bases from J, with 14 bases in between. The CDR3 loop spans 15 amino acids. The CDR3 region has the DNA TGCGCCAGCAGCTTAACAGGTCTTCAGCCCTACGAGCAGTACTTC. Its translation is CASSLTGLQPYEQYF.

This clone was picked up a small number of times. The chain is built from TRBV6-1 and TRBJ1-5; no definite D call. CDR3 length: 13 amino acids. Per the germline V gene, CDR1 is MNHNS and CDR2 is SASEGT. The germline V and J ends were trimmed by 2 bases and 7 bases, with 9 bases remaining between them. CDR3 in amino acids: CASSEPGSQPQHF. The CDR3, as DNA: TGTGCCAGCAGTGAACCAGGCTCGCAGCCCCAGCATTTT.

This clone has only a few counts. The CDR3 is CASRVRGYTF. For the CDR3, the DNA is TGTGCCAGCAGGGTCCGGGGCTACACCTTC. The chain is built from TRBV6-1 and TRBJ1-2; D remains ambiguous. Germline values: CDR1 MNHNS, CDR2 SASEGT. CDR3 length equals 10 residues. V was trimmed by 6 bases and J by 8 bases, leaving 7 bases between them.

J is TRBJ1-5 and V is TRBV18, with 9 nucleotides matching TRBD1. Germline CDR1 and CDR2: KGHSH and LQKENI. The V segment lost 4 bases and the J segment 0 bases; nucleotides outside the gene matches: 7. The CDR3 runs to 17 residues. As DNA, the CDR3 is TGTGCCAGCTCACAAGGGACAGGGTCTGGTAGCAATCAGCCCCAGCATTTT. Its translation: CASSQGTGSGSNQPQHF.

J is TRBJ1-3 and V is TRBV7-9; no reliable D call. This CDR3 has 16 amino acids. Germline CDR1 is SEHNR and CDR2 is FQNEAQ (reference sequence). The V end lost 3 bases, the J end lost 4 bases, and 16 bases lay between the germline ends. The CDR3: CASSFAGYGVGNTIYF. The CDR3 DNA reads TGTGCCAGCAGCTTTGCTGGGTACGGAGTGGGAAACACCATATATTTT.

The V and J genes are TRBV19 and TRBJ2-5, with 8 bases fitting TRBD1. V gave up 3 bases and J gave up 2 bases; unmatched junction bases: 8. Germline V lookup: CDR1 LNHDA, CDR2 SQIVND (reference sequence). This CDR3 contains 16 residues. CDR3 region: CASSIGDRGDQETQYF. CDR3 nucleotides: TGTGCCAGTAGTATTGGAGACAGGGGTGATCAAGAGACCCAGTACTTC.

DNA of the CDR3: TGTGCCAGCCAAAGTCGGGGGGTGGACTACGAGCAGTACTTC. This codes for CASQSRGVDYEQYF. The rearrangement links TRBV2 to TRBJ2-7; TRBD2 matches at 7 bases. The CDR3 consists of 14 residues. Germline V gene sequence: CDR1 SNHLY, CDR2 FYNNEI. Trimming took 8 bases from V and 3 from J; bases not matched to a gene: 10.

This clone was picked up a small number of times. CDR3 residues: CASSWWDRGPDTQYF. In DNA form, the CDR3 reads TGTGCCAGCAGCTGGTGGGACAGGGGGCCAGATACGCAGTATTTT. V is TRBV5-6 and J is TRBJ2-3; 12 bases fit TRBD1. The CDR3 is 15 residues long. Germline-derived CDR1 and CDR2 are SGHDT and YYEEEE. J gave up 4 bases and V 3 bases, and 3 bases lay outside the gene matches.

This sequence joins TRBV2 and TRBJ2-5; 8 bases are shared with TRBD1. V lost 6 bases and J lost 4; bases outside the gene matches: 10. CDR1 is SNHLY, CDR2 FYNNEI, per germline. This CDR3 comprises 15 residues. CDR3 DNA: TGTGCCAGCAGACCCAGACAGGGGCGGCTAGAGACCCAGTACTTC. It codes for CASRPRQGRLETQYF.

A few counts support this clone. This chain uses TRBV6-5 with TRBJ2-1, with D possibly being TRBD2 (6 bases). Germline assignment: CDR1 MNHEY and CDR2 SVGAGI. The V gene lost 0 bases and the J gene lost 8 bases, with 11 bases spanning the gap. The CDR3 covers 14 residues. The CDR3 protein is CASSYSLGGDEQFF. DNA for the CDR3: TGTGCCAGCAGTTACTCCCTCGGGGGTGATGAGCAGTTCTTC.

A few counts support this clone. This chain connects TRBV2 to TRBJ1-1; D may be TRBD1 (6 bases). Trimming left V 8 bases short and J 6 bases short, with 13 bases between. This CDR3 has 12 residues. Germline V CDR1 and CDR2: SNHLY, FYNNEI. The CDR3 sequence: CASETGFSEAFF. The CDR3 DNA reads as TGTGCCAGCGAAACAGGGTTCTCTGAAGCTTTCTTT.

J is TRBJ2-7 and V is TRBV7-9, with D possibly being TRBD2 (5 bases). There are 14 residues in the CDR3. Trimming took off 2 bases at V and 11 bases at J, with 19 bases between the two ends. Germline CDR1 is SEHNR and CDR2 is FQNEAQ (reference sequence). CDR3 bases: TGTGCCAGCAGCTTATCGCCCAGCGAGGGTGCAGAGTACTTC. It codes for CASSLSPSEGAEYF.

This chain connects TRBV7-2 to TRBJ1-2, with 7 bases that match TRBD1. Germline V gene data show CDR1 as SGHTA and CDR2 as FQGNSA. This CDR3 spans 15 amino acids. V shed 5 bases, J shed 1 base, and the junction held 7 bases outside the gene matches. CDR3 bases: TGTGCCAGCAGCCTCGGACAGGCTAATAACTATGGCTACACCTTC. It yields the protein CASSLGQANNYGYTF.

This chain connects TRBV29-1 to TRBJ1-5; TRBD1 agrees at 9 bases. The germline V gene has CDR1 SQVTM and CDR2 ANQGSEA. J gave up 11 bases and V 6 bases, and 8 bases lay outside the gene matches. CDR3 length: 12 residues. The CDR3, as DNA: TGCAGCGTCCGGACAGGGGCGGATTCCCAGCATTTT. Translating it yields CSVRTGADSQHF.

The CDR3 DNA sequence: TGTGCCAGCACCAGGGGCTCTGGAAACACCATATATTTT. It specifies CASTRGSGNTIYF. The chain uses TRBV19 and TRBJ1-3, with a weak D call TRBD1 (6 bases). The CDR3 sequence is 13 residues long. The germline V and J ends were trimmed by 9 bases and 0 bases, with 9 bases remaining between them. In germline, CDR1 is LNHDA, CDR2 SQIVND (reference sequence).

A remark on this clone: At the DNA level, this CDR3 is encoded by other sequences in the same sample as well. The rearrangement links TRBV9 to TRBJ2-7; TRBD2 matches at 14 bases. CDR3 length: 14 amino acids. V shed 2 bases, J shed 5 bases, and the junction held 0 bases outside the gene matches. CDR1 and CDR2 from the germline V gene are SGDLS and YYNGEE. As DNA, the CDR3 is TGTGCCAGCAGCGTGGGACTAGCGGGGGACGAGCAGTACTTC. As protein: CASSVGLAGDEQYF.

The V gene is TRBV5-1, the J gene TRBJ1-1; D gene uncertain. The V gene lost 3 bases and the J gene lost 5 bases, with 11 bases spanning the gap. In germline, CDR1 is SGHRS, CDR2 YFSETQ. The CDR3 runs 13 residues. CDR3 amino acids: CASSWTPRTEAFF. In nucleotides, the CDR3 is TGCGCCAGCAGCTGGACTCCTCGGACTGAAGCTTTCTTT.

There are a few counts of this clone. V and J are TRBV6-5 and TRBJ1-3; no clear D. Trimming took 6 bases from V and 0 from J, leaving 12 bases between them. In germline, CDR1 is MNHEY, CDR2 SVGAGI. The CDR3 runs 15 residues. The CDR3 sequence is CASRITVSSGNTIYF. For the CDR3, the DNA is TGTGCCAGCAGGATAACAGTGAGCTCTGGAAACACCATATATTTT.

This clone was observed a few times. The chain joins TRBV18 to TRBJ1-5, with D maybe TRBD1 (6 bases). Germline loops: CDR1 KGHSH, CDR2 LQKENI. V was cut by 2 bases and J by 1 base, with 6 bases left in between. This CDR3 spans 14 amino acids. CDR3 region: CASSPDRSNQPQHF. The CDR3 DNA is TGTGCCAGCTCACCAGACAGGAGCAATCAGCCCCAGCATTTT.

The rearrangement links TRBV6-1 to TRBJ2-4; 10 nucleotides match TRBD1. Germline V gives CDR1 MNHNS, CDR2 SASEGT. The CDR3 totals 16 residues. With V trimmed by 4 bases and J by 1 base, 4 bases remained unmatched. The CDR3 reads CASSAPGQGAKNIQYF. In DNA form, the CDR3 reads TGTGCCAGCAGTGCCCCGGGACAGGGGGCCAAAAACATTCAGTACTTC.

The sample holds a few counts of this clone. The gene calls are TRBV7-9 and TRBJ2-1; no clear D gene. This CDR3 is built from 11 residues. The germline CDR1 and CDR2 sequences are SEHNR and FQNEAQ (reference sequence). V lost 5 bases and J 7 bases, leaving 6 bases between the germline ends. The CDR3 DNA reads TGTGCCAGCAGCCTTTTTAATGAGCAGTTCTTC. Protein sequence: CASSLFNEQFF.

This clone came up a few times. This chain uses TRBV5-1 with TRBJ2-1; 8 nucleotides match TRBD2. Germline CDR1 SGHRS, CDR2 YFSETQ. V gave up 0 bases and J gave up 3 bases; unmatched junction bases: 5. The CDR3 is made up of 16 amino acids. As DNA, the CDR3 is TGCGCCAGCAGCTTGGGGAGCGGGGGCCTCTACAATGAGCAGTTCTTC. Its translation is CASSLGSGGLYNEQFF.